The 31 T cell receptor beta chains below all came from one sample that was sequenced in a study of blood T cell repertoires in COVID-19. The assay was immunoSEQ multiplex PCR, and TCRdb's table has in-frame clones only and misses some. The repertoire holds roughly 160,000 clones, with about 80% as singletons. Sequencing input: PBMCs or T cells enriched from blood (not recorded which). These TCRs come from a woman aged 55-70 years who had recovered from COVID-19.

This chain joins TRBV5-8 and TRBJ2-3; 9 bases fit TRBD2. V was clipped by 10 bases and J by 5 bases; unmatched bases: 14. The CDR3 spans 15 residues. CDR1 SGHTS and CDR2 YDEGEE come from the germline V gene. CDR3 DNA sequence: TGTGCCGCTGCCTTAGCGGGGGAAGGCCAAGATACGCAGTATTTT. Protein product: CAAALAGEGQDTQYF. Variable domain in full (rest from reference TRBV5-8 and TRBJ2-3): EAGVTQSPTHLIKTRGQQATLRCSPISGHTSVYWYQQALGLGLQFLLWYDEGEERNRGNFPPRFSGRQFPNYSSELNVNALELEDSALYLCAAALAGEGQDTQYFGPGTRLTVL.

This chain links TRBV11-2 with TRBJ2-3; D unresolved. The germline V gene encodes CDR1 SGHAT and CDR2 FQNNGV. The CDR3 has 11 residues. V lost 1 base, J lost 10 bases, and 6 bases lay in between. The CDR3 coding sequence is TGTGCCAGCAGCTTAGCGTATCCGCAGTATTTT. It codes for CASSLAYPQYF.

Notes on this clone: This probably arose from a read error, given a far larger clone one base away. The chain combines TRBV6-5 with TRBJ2-7; possible D gene TRBD2, 5 bases. The CDR3 has 13 residues. Deletions cut 6 bases from V and 3 bases from J, with 12 bases between. Per the germline V gene, CDR1 is MNHEY and CDR2 is SVGAGI. The DNA of the CDR3 is TGTGCCAGCAGCCTTGGACTGGGCTACGAGCAGTACTTC. Protein sequence: CASSLGLGYEQYF.

The chain uses TRBV13 and TRBJ1-4, with 8 bases matching TRBD1. The ends lost 5 bases at V and 4 bases at J; junction bases unmatched: 3. This CDR3 comprises 14 residues. CDR1 is PRHDT, CDR2 FYEKMQ, per germline (reference sequence). The CDR3 DNA sequence: TGTGCCAGCAGCCCGGACAGGGTTAATGAAAAACTGTTTTTT. Protein product: CASSPDRVNEKLFF.

The table lists this clone with a few counts. Written as DNA, the CDR3 is TGTGCCAGCAGCAATAGCGGGTTAGGCACAGATACGCAGTATTTT. This gives the protein CASSNSGLGTDTQYF. The rearrangement uses TRBV14 and TRBJ2-3; 7 positions agree with TRBD2. The CDR3 loop spans 15 amino acids. The junction had 6 bases not matched to a gene; V was cut back by 5 bases and J by 1 base. Germline assignment: CDR1 SGHDN and CDR2 FVKESK.

This clone was seen only once. The genes are TRBV6-4 and TRBJ1-1; 8 bases line up with TRBD1. J lost 1 base, V lost 6 bases, and 7 bases had no gene match. Per the germline V gene, CDR1 is MRHNA and CDR2 is SNTAGT. CDR3 size: 15 residues. The DNA for the CDR3 is TGTGCCAGCAGGCCGACAGGGGCTGGGAACACTGAAGCTTTCTTT. This translates into CASRPTGAGNTEAFF.

The chain carries TRBV5-4 and TRBJ1-1, with D maybe TRBD1 (5 bases). V lost 3 bases, J lost 2 bases, and 11 bases lay in between. The CDR3 length is 14 residues. The V gene's germline CDR1 is SGHNT and CDR2 YYREEE (reference sequence). The CDR3 spells CASSSDRSNTEAFF. Written as DNA, the CDR3 is TGTGCCAGCAGCTCTGACAGATCCAACACTGAAGCTTTCTTT.

The chain recombines TRBV19 with TRBJ1-1; D is unresolved. Germline values: CDR1 LNHDA, CDR2 SQIVND (reference sequence). This CDR3 spans 15 amino acids. V lost 0 bases, J lost 0 bases, and 8 bases lay in between. As DNA, the CDR3 is TGTGCCAGTAGTATAGATGGAGGACTGAACACTGAAGCTTTCTTT. Protein sequence: CASSIDGGLNTEAFF.

The chain carries TRBV1 and TRBJ2-7; the table's D gene call, TRBD2, was not cross checked with the DNA. TRBV1 is a recognized pseudogene. This CDR3 contains 15 residues. The CDR3 DNA reads TGCACCAGCAGCCAAAGTAGCGGGGGTACCTACGAGCAGTACTTC. It codes for CTSSQSSGGTYEQYF.

The rearrangement joins TRBV5-1 to TRBJ2-1; unclear D gene. Trimming pared 4 bases from V and 0 bases from J, leaving 8 bases between. This CDR3 is built from 14 residues. Germline loops: CDR1 SGHRS, CDR2 YFSETQ. The CDR3 DNA sequence: TGCGCCAGCAGCATTAAGAGCTCCTACAATGAGCAGTTCTTC. As protein: CASSIKSSYNEQFF.

The V gene is TRBV7-8, the J gene TRBJ1-2, with a tentative D call TRBD1 (5 bases). This CDR3 is 16 amino acids long. V lost 5 bases to trimming and J lost 5 bases, with 21 bases between them. Germline V gives CDR1 SGHVS, CDR2 FQNEAQ. DNA of the CDR3: TGTGCCAGCAGCAAGGGGCAGGGCGCGCCACCGTATGGCTACACCTTC. Its translation is CASSKGQGAPPYGYTF.

This sequence joins TRBV12-3 or TRBV12-4 and TRBJ2-5; TRBD2 matches 8 bases. The CDR3 is 13 amino acids. The trim removed 7 bases at V and 4 bases at J, leaving 5 bases unmatched. The CDR3 protein is CASTERGTETQYF. The CDR3 DNA is TGTGCCAGCACCGAGCGGGGGACAGAGACCCAGTACTTC.

The V call is TRBV19, the J call TRBJ1-5; D is unclear. V was pared by 5 bases and J by 7 bases, with 18 bases between. The germline V gene encodes CDR1 LNHDA and CDR2 SQIVND (reference sequence). The CDR3 has 15 residues. CDR3 residues: CASSALLGAGQPQHF. In DNA, the CDR3 is TGTGCCAGTAGTGCCCTGCTGGGCGCGGGGCAGCCCCAGCATTTT.

The chain links TRBV30 to TRBJ1-4, with TRBD1 matching over 10 bases. Germline-derived CDR1 and CDR2 are GTSNPN and SVGIG (reference sequence). The CDR3 sequence is 13 residues long. Trimming cost V 7 bases and J 7 bases; bases outside gene matches: 6. CDR3 loop: CAFRQGAGEKLFF. The CDR3 nucleotides read TGTGCCTTTCGACAGGGGGCGGGTGAAAAACTGTTTTTT.

The chain uses TRBV3-1 (or the pseudogene TRBV3-2) and TRBJ1-1, with a weak D call TRBD1 (5 bases). Per the germline V gene, CDR1 is LGHDT and CDR2 is YNNKEL (reference sequence). The CDR3 extends over 12 amino acids. Trimming took off 2 bases at V and 7 bases at J, with 8 bases between the two ends. CDR3: CASSQTDSEAFF. The CDR3 DNA reads TGTGCCAGCAGCCAAACCGACAGTGAAGCTTTCTTT.

The chain is built from TRBV6-5 and TRBJ2-2; TRBD2 matches at 12 bases. The CDR3 has 16 residues. CDR1 and CDR2 from the germline V gene are MNHEY and SVGAGI. The junction had 5 bases not matched to a gene; V was cut back by 4 bases and J by 5 bases. The CDR3 reads CASSSLAGGLTGELFF. In nucleotides, the CDR3 is TGTGCCAGCAGTTCCCTAGCGGGGGGGCTAACCGGGGAGCTGTTTTTT.

The chain uses TRBV25-1 and TRBJ2-5, with 9 bases fitting TRBD2. CDR1 is MGHDK, CDR2 SYGVNS, per germline. The J segment lost 5 bases and the V segment lost 3 bases, leaving 10 bases of the junction unmatched. The CDR3 totals 16 residues. The CDR3 loop is CASSELGSGGSETQYF. DNA for the CDR3: TGTGCCAGCAGTGAGCTGGGTAGCGGGGGCTCGGAGACCCAGTACTTC.

The chain links TRBV18 to TRBJ1-6; 10 bases map to TRBD1. In germline, CDR1 is KGHSH, CDR2 LQKENI. Losses at the gene ends were 4 bases for V and 4 bases for J; bases not matched to a gene: 4. This CDR3 spans 16 amino acids. In nucleotides, the CDR3 is TGTGCCAGCTCACGACAGGGGGCTGGGTATAATTCACCCCTCCACTTT. It translates to CASSRQGAGYNSPLHF.

The CDR3 DNA reads as TGTGCCAGCAGCGTAGTGGGGCCTGGACTAGCGGGGGTCAATGAGCAGTTCTTC. Its translation is CASSVVGPGLAGVNEQFF. The chain joins TRBV9 to TRBJ2-1; 13 positions match TRBD2. In germline, CDR1 is SGDLS, CDR2 YYNGEE. The V and J ends lost 0 bases and 6 bases, in that order; junction bases with no gene match: 9. The CDR3 is 18 amino acids.

The CDR3 nucleotides are TGCAGCGTAGAAACAAGGGAGACCACCTACGAGCAGTACTTC. Residues: CSVETRETTYEQYF. The chain joins TRBV29-1 to TRBJ2-7; a weak D match, TRBD2 (5 bases). With 6 bases removed from V and 2 bases from J, the gap between germline ends came to 17 bases. The CDR3 has 14 residues. CDR1 and CDR2 (germline): SQVTM, ANQGSEA.

The rearrangement links TRBV7-6 to TRBJ1-2, with no clear D. The CDR3 runs to 13 residues. CDR1 is SGHVS, CDR2 FNYEAQ, per germline. Trimming removed 1 base from V and 8 bases from J, with 11 bases in between. The CDR3 is CASSLEQAGGYTF. CDR3 DNA sequence: TGTGCCAGCAGCTTAGAACAAGCGGGAGGCTACACCTTC.

This clone was detected once. V usage is TRBV3-1 (or the pseudogene TRBV3-2) and J usage is TRBJ1-2; D is ambiguous. Germline CDR1 is LGHDT and CDR2 is YNNKEL (reference sequence). The CDR3 has 14 residues. The V gene lost 2 bases and the J gene lost 6 bases, with 13 bases spanning the gap. Written as DNA, the CDR3 is TGTGCCAGCAGCCAATCTTCCGGGAGTGATGGCTACACCTTC. Translating it yields CASSQSSGSDGYTF.

The rearrangement joins TRBV9 to TRBJ1-1; 10 bases are shared with TRBD1. Looked up from germline, CDR1 is SGDLS and CDR2 is YYNGEE. There are 14 residues in the CDR3. V gave up 3 bases and J gave up 6 bases; unmatched junction bases: 5. The CDR3 sequence: CASSDRTGGSEAFF. The CDR3 DNA reads as TGTGCCAGCAGCGATAGGACAGGGGGTTCTGAAGCTTTCTTT.

This clone was recorded only once. The V and J genes are TRBV7-9 and TRBJ2-6, with TRBD1 matching over 7 bases. Trimming at V came to 6 bases and at J to 0 bases, leaving 8 bases not matched to a gene. From germline, CDR1 is SEHNR and CDR2 FQNEAQ (reference sequence). CDR3 size: 17 residues. The CDR3: CASRETGACSGANVLTF. In DNA form, the CDR3 reads TGTGCCAGCAGAGAAACAGGGGCCTGCTCTGGGGCCAACGTCCTGACTTTC.

CDR3 in DNA: TGTGCCAGCCACAGGGGGTCTGGAAACACCATATATTTT. It specifies CASHRGSGNTIYF. This sequence joins TRBV6-5 and TRBJ1-3; TRBD1 matches 8 bases. Germline V CDR1 and CDR2: MNHEY, SVGAGI. V lost 8 bases and J lost 1; bases outside the gene matches: 1. The CDR3 consists of 13 residues.

A word on this clone: One end of the junction does not line up with germline, which may come from a read error. The genes are TRBV30 and TRBJ2-4; 11 positions match TRBD1. Germline CDR1 GTSNPN, CDR2 SVGIG (reference sequence). The CDR3 is 12 amino acids. Here the CDR3 reads CAWSAPTGTGGF. Written as DNA, the CDR3 is TGTGCCTGGAGTGCACCGACCGGGACAGGGGGCTTC. Supplemented by reference TRBV30 and TRBJ2-4, the full variable domain reads SQTIHQWPATLVQPVGSPLSLECTVEGTSNPNLYWYRQAAGRGLQLLFYSVGIGQISSEVPQNLSASRPQDRQFILSSKKLLLSDSGFYLCAWSAPTGTGGFGAGTRLSVL.

The chain couples TRBV5-1 to TRBJ1-1, with D uncertain. The V and J ends lost 0 bases and 1 base respectively, with 7 bases between them. CDR1 and CDR2 (germline): SGHRS, YFSETQ. CDR3 length: 14 residues. For the CDR3, the DNA is TGCGCCAGCAGCTTGGAAACCAGGAACACTGAAGCTTTCTTT. Encoded protein: CASSLETRNTEAFF. The full variable domain, in which reference TRBV5-1 and TRBJ1-1 provide the parts outside the CDR3, is KAGVTQTPRYLIKTRGQQVTLSCSPISGHRSVSWYQQTPGQGLQFLFEYFSETQRNKGNFPGRFSGRQFSNSRSEMNVSTLELGDSALYLCASSLETRNTEAFFGQGTRLTVV.

V gene TRBV7-9 combines with J gene TRBJ1-2, with TRBD1 as a possible D gene (6 bases). The length of the CDR3 is 14 residues. Germline V gives CDR1 SEHNR, CDR2 FQNEAQ (reference sequence). Trimming shortened V by 1 base and J by 4 bases, and 10 bases separated the two germline ends. DNA of the CDR3: TGTGCCAGCAGCTTAGGGCAGGGGACCTATGGCTACACCTTC. This sequence encodes CASSLGQGTYGYTF.

This clone was counted once. The J gene is TRBJ1-4, the V gene TRBV10-1; 8 nucleotides line up with TRBD1. The germline V gene encodes CDR1 WNHNN and CDR2 SYGVQD (reference sequence). The trim removed 9 bases at V and 5 bases at J, leaving 8 bases unmatched. There are 14 residues in the CDR3. The CDR3 bases are TGCGCCAGTACGAACAGGGGGGGAAATGAAAAACTGTTTTTT. Translated, it gives CASTNRGGNEKLFF.

The chain uses TRBV5-1 and TRBJ1-1; D is undetermined. This CDR3 has 15 amino acids. V was cut by 0 bases and J by 2 bases, with 11 bases left in between. CDR1 and CDR2 (germline): SGHRS, YFSETQ. The CDR3 nucleotides read TGCGCCAGCAGCTTGGGTCGGCAGGTAAACACTGAAGCTTTCTTT. It specifies CASSLGRQVNTEAFF.

The CDR3 DNA reads TGTGCCAGCAGCCAAATGCCGGGACAGAACACCGGGGAGCTGTTTTTT. Amino acids: CASSQMPGQNTGELFF. The chain links TRBV4-2 to TRBJ2-2; D is perhaps TRBD1 (6 bases). The V end was cut by 2 bases, the J end by 1 base, with 11 bases between. CDR3 length: 16 residues. CDR1 and CDR2 (germline): LGHNA, YNFKEQ.